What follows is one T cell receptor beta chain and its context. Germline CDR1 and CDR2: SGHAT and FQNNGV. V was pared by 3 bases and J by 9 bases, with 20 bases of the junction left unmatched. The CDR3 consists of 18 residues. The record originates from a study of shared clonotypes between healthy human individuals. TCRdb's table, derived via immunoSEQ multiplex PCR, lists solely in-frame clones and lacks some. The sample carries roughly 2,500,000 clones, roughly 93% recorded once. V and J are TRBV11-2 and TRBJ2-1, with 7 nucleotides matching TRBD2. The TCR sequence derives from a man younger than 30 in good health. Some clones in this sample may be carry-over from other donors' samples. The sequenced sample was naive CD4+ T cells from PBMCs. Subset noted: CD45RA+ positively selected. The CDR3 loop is CASSFRFGGRSGLAEQFF. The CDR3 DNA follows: TGTGCCAGCAGCTTTCGTTTCGGGGGTCGTAGCGGGCTCGCTGAGCAGTTCTTC. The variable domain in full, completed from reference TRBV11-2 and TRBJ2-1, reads EAGVAQSPRYKIIEKRQSVAFWCNPISGHATLYWYQQILGQGPKLLIQFQNNGVVDDSQLPKDRFSAERLKGVDSTLKIQPAKLEDSAVYLCASSFRFGGRSGLAEQFFGPGTRLTVL.